A selection of T cell receptor beta chains follows, all from one sample in a study of early T cells in non-severe SARS-CoV-2 infection. Via MiXCR, TCRdb re-called the 5' RACE reads, giving one row per CDR3 protein. The table lists about 110,000 distinct CDR3 sequences, roughly an eighth of them singletons, with 3% to 4.5% in the top ten. The sample consisted of whole blood, taken at baseline. The receptors originated from an adult who was a healthcare worker with PCR-confirmed SARS-CoV-2 infection or an uninfected control (not recorded which). CDR3s leave out the opening cysteine and the closing phenylalanine or tryptophan. A D gene is named only where the DNA matches it firmly. Not all rows give a size; the values are once, few, many and, for expanded clones, a class.

CDR3aa: ASSTGTGFNQPQH
v_gene: TRBV6-5
abundance: .
d_gene: TRBD1
j_gene: TRBJ1-5

CDR3aa: SADPSYGRNEQF
v_gene: TRBV20-1
abundance: many
d_gene: .
j_gene: TRBJ2-1

CDR3aa: ASSSSGGETQY
v_gene: TRBV11-3
abundance: few
d_gene: TRBD2
j_gene: TRBJ2-5

CDR3aa: ASSPGIENTEAF
v_gene: TRBV18
abundance: few
d_gene: .
j_gene: TRBJ1-1

CDR3aa: SARNTGASGRGSYNEQF
v_gene: TRBV20-1
abundance: .
d_gene: TRBD2
j_gene: TRBJ2-1

CDR3aa: ASSPGTGGGDTQY
v_gene: TRBV13
abundance: .
d_gene: TRBD1
j_gene: TRBJ2-3

CDR3aa: ASSPRGTSSSYEQY
v_gene: TRBV18
abundance: .
d_gene: .
j_gene: TRBJ2-7

CDR3aa: ASSRGDTTYEQY
v_gene: TRBV6-5
abundance: many
d_gene: .
j_gene: TRBJ2-7

CDR3aa: ASSVTWGDGANVLT
v_gene: TRBV5-1
abundance: many
d_gene: .
j_gene: TRBJ2-6

CDR3aa: ASSWDSTQY
v_gene: TRBV5-6
abundance: many
d_gene: TRBD1
j_gene: TRBJ2-3

CDR3aa: SARDRTGRETQY
v_gene: TRBV20-1
abundance: few
d_gene: TRBD1
j_gene: TRBJ2-5

CDR3aa: SVETAQGDIQY
v_gene: TRBV29-1
abundance: few
d_gene: .
j_gene: TRBJ2-4

CDR3aa: ASSPGLAGSAQETQY
v_gene: TRBV18
abundance: .
d_gene: TRBD2
j_gene: TRBJ2-5

CDR3aa: ASSWTGGPDTQY
v_gene: TRBV5-5
abundance: .
d_gene: TRBD1
j_gene: TRBJ2-3

CDR3aa: SAQGVNEQF
v_gene: TRBV20-1
abundance: medium-sized
d_gene: TRBD1
j_gene: TRBJ2-1

CDR3aa: ASSLGALTYNEQF
v_gene: TRBV5-5
abundance: .
d_gene: .
j_gene: TRBJ2-1

CDR3aa: SATTQPGLGNEQF
v_gene: TRBV20-1
abundance: many
d_gene: TRBD2
j_gene: TRBJ2-1

CDR3aa: ASSRTEISGANVLT
v_gene: TRBV5-1
abundance: few
d_gene: .
j_gene: TRBJ2-6

CDR3aa: ASSRTASYEQY
v_gene: TRBV6-5
abundance: many
d_gene: .
j_gene: TRBJ2-7

CDR3aa: ASSWAQGTYEQY
v_gene: TRBV11-2
abundance: few
d_gene: .
j_gene: TRBJ2-7

CDR3aa: ASSYLGQTSGNTIY
v_gene: TRBV6-6
abundance: few
d_gene: .
j_gene: TRBJ1-3

CDR3aa: ASSWPRGLAGGNEQF
v_gene: TRBV5-1
abundance: .
d_gene: TRBD2
j_gene: TRBJ2-1

CDR3aa: ASSALGENTEAF
v_gene: TRBV6-1
abundance: .
d_gene: .
j_gene: TRBJ1-1

CDR3aa: ASSSGQGGTDTQY
v_gene: TRBV7-9
abundance: few
d_gene: TRBD1
j_gene: TRBJ2-3

CDR3aa: ASSLGGHREAVYPLNTEAF
v_gene: TRBV7-9
abundance: few
d_gene: .
j_gene: TRBJ1-1

CDR3aa: ASWTSGYNEQF
v_gene: TRBV23-1
abundance: many
d_gene: TRBD2
j_gene: TRBJ2-1

CDR3aa: SGRDMAEAF
v_gene: TRBV29-1
abundance: few
d_gene: .
j_gene: TRBJ1-1

CDR3aa: ASSARQGTAGNTIY
v_gene: TRBV7-9
abundance: .
d_gene: TRBD1
j_gene: TRBJ1-3

CDR3aa: SARAGWQAGVKGYEQY
v_gene: TRBV20-1
abundance: many
d_gene: TRBD2
j_gene: TRBJ2-7

CDR3aa: SANHPTGDNSPLH
v_gene: TRBV20-1
abundance: few
d_gene: .
j_gene: TRBJ1-6

CDR3aa: SVSPSPSEQY
v_gene: TRBV29-1
abundance: .
d_gene: .
j_gene: TRBJ2-7

CDR3aa: ASSLGQGVGGELF
v_gene: TRBV7-6
abundance: few
d_gene: TRBD1
j_gene: TRBJ2-2

CDR3aa: ASRTRPGDTEAF
v_gene: TRBV12-3/TRBV12-4
abundance: .
d_gene: .
j_gene: TRBJ1-1

CDR3aa: ASSESSAGDTEAF
v_gene: TRBV10-2
abundance: .
d_gene: .
j_gene: TRBJ1-1

CDR3aa: ASSPAGQSYNEQF
v_gene: TRBV11-3
abundance: .
d_gene: .
j_gene: TRBJ2-1

CDR3aa: ASSRTDSNQPQH
v_gene: TRBV7-9
abundance: many
d_gene: .
j_gene: TRBJ1-5

CDR3aa: SAYLAGGTEAF
v_gene: TRBV20-1
abundance: .
d_gene: .
j_gene: TRBJ1-1